This T cell receptor (beta chain) was sequenced for a study of CD8 T cells in Susac syndrome. Germline values: CDR1 SEHNR, CDR2 FQNEAQ (reference sequence). Trimming removed 1 base at V and 5 bases at J, with 8 bases between. This CDR3 is 14 amino acids long. An input of about 0.45 to 1 ug of RNA was subjected to reverse transcription using random hexamers. TCRdb processed the immunoSEQ multiplex PCR reads anew with MiXCR; each CDR3 protein has one entry. In the table there are around 69,000 distinct CDR3 sequences, about 94% of which are singletons. Sequencing was carried out using CD8+ T cells from PBMCs. This TCR was sampled from a human donor with Susac syndrome. The V call is TRBV7-9, the J call TRBJ2-2; D remains unclear. The CDR3 spells CASSLGRPTGELFF. Written as DNA, the CDR3 is TGTGCCAGCAGCTTAGGCCGCCCAACCGGGGAGCTGTTTTTT.